This T cell receptor (beta chain) is drawn from a study of OX40 agonist ivuxolimab in advanced cancers. Per the germline V gene, CDR1 is MNHNY and CDR2 is SVGAGI (reference sequence). V was clipped by 5 bases and J by 4 bases; unmatched bases: 4. CDR3 length: 14 residues. Study results and caveats: There was clonal expansion of CD4+ and CD8+ blood T cells by week 6 at 0.1 to 3.0 mg/kg. Among the least clonally expanded were partial responders at 0.1-3.0 mg/kg.

TCRdb keeps only in-frame clones here, not all; method: immunoSEQ multiplex PCR. The sample has about 73,000 clones; approximately 92% are singletons. Notes on this clone: Its antigen is not known.

The rearrangement uses TRBV6-6 and TRBJ1-3; 8 bases agree with TRBD1. The input for sequencing was CD4+ or CD8+ T cells sorted from blood, taken in a trial of the OX40 agonist ivuxolimab. This sequence originates from an adult with an advanced solid tumor such as melanoma, head and neck, liver or kidney cancer. CDR3 DNA: TGTGCCAGCAGTCCCAGGGACAGGGGAAACACCATATATTTT. This codes for CASSPRDRGNTIYF.